The 18 T cell receptor beta chains given below trace back to one sample, sequenced in a study of blood T cell repertoires in COVID-19. The assay was immunoSEQ multiplex PCR, and TCRdb's table has in-frame clones only and misses some. In the table there are hundreds of thousands of clones, about 87% of which are singletons. The source material was peripheral blood. The receptors originated from a woman in her twenties or thirties who had recovered from COVID-19.

The rearrangement links TRBV3-1 (or the pseudogene TRBV3-2) to TRBJ2-1, with D possibly matching TRBD1 (7 bases). V lost 2 bases to trimming and J lost 4 bases, with 21 bases between them. Germline loops: CDR1 LGHDT, CDR2 YNNKEL (reference sequence). The CDR3 is 18 amino acids. DNA of the CDR3: TGTGCCAGCAGCCAACGACACTCTGGAGGGGGACAGTACAATGAGCAGTTCTTC. Protein sequence: CASSQRHSGGGQYNEQFF.

The gene calls are TRBV6-2 or TRBV6-3 and TRBJ2-2; 7 bases line up with TRBD2. CDR3 length: 14 residues. The germline V gene has CDR1 MNHEY and CDR2 SVGEGT. V lost 5 bases to trimming and J lost 4 bases; unmatched junction nucleotides: 4. In DNA, the CDR3 is TGTGCCAGCAGTATGGGCGGGGGCACCGGGGAGCTGTTTTTT. It encodes CASSMGGGTGELFF.

This chain connects TRBV5-1 to TRBJ2-3; TRBD2 agrees at 7 bases. Germline-derived CDR1 and CDR2 are SGHRS and YFSETQ. CDR3 length: 16 amino acids. V lost 0 bases, J lost 2 bases, and 6 bases stayed unmatched. CDR3 bases: TGCGCCAGCAGCTTGGACGCAGCGGGAACCACAGATACGCAGTATTTT. Protein product: CASSLDAAGTTDTQYF.

The chain couples TRBV7-2 to TRBJ1-6; no definite D call. This CDR3 has 16 amino acids. Per germline, CDR1 SGHTA and CDR2 FQGNSA. V was clipped by 2 bases and J by 7 bases, with 15 bases between them. This CDR3 is CASSLQASSSNSPLHF. The CDR3 DNA reads TGTGCCAGCAGCTTACAGGCCAGCTCCTCGAATTCACCCCTCCACTTT.

The chain has TRBV7-3 and TRBJ1-1; D may be TRBD1 (5 bases). Germline assignment: CDR1 SGHTA and CDR2 FQGTGA. V dropped 4 bases and J dropped 1 base, with 7 bases sitting between them. CDR3 length: 13 residues. CDR3: CASSYDRNTEAFF. In DNA form, the CDR3 reads TGTGCCAGCAGCTATGACAGGAACACTGAAGCTTTCTTT.

V is TRBV6-2 or TRBV6-3 and J is TRBJ2-7, with 7 bases identical to TRBD1. Germline assignment: CDR1 MNHEY and CDR2 SVGEGT. The junction had 7 bases not matched to a gene; V was cut back by 5 bases and J by 3 bases. The CDR3 is made up of 14 amino acids. CDR3 protein: CASSPPGQNYEQYF. The CDR3 bases are TGTGCCAGCAGTCCCCCGGGACAGAACTACGAGCAGTACTTC.

This chain connects TRBV5-1 to TRBJ1-2, with D maybe TRBD1 (5 bases). The V and J ends lost 5 bases and 4 bases respectively, with 15 bases between them. CDR1 and CDR2 (germline): SGHRS, YFSETQ. The CDR3 has 14 residues. This chain's CDR3 is CASRAGTGGYGYTF. The DNA for the CDR3 is TGCGCCAGCAGGGCCGGGACGGGAGGCTATGGCTACACCTTC.

V is TRBV7-7 and J is TRBJ2-1; D uncertain. V gave up 4 bases and J gave up 1 base, with 11 bases separating them. From germline, CDR1 is SSHAT and CDR2 FNYEAQ (reference sequence). This CDR3 is built from 15 residues. Here the CDR3 reads CASSYEWASYNEQFF. The CDR3 region has the DNA TGTGCCAGCAGCTACGAGTGGGCTTCCTACAATGAGCAGTTCTTC.

This chain links TRBV3-1 (or the pseudogene TRBV3-2) with TRBJ1-2, with 10 bases identical to TRBD1. The junction had 9 bases not matched to a gene; V was cut back by 1 base and J by 7 bases. Germline V lookup: CDR1 LGHDT, CDR2 YNNKEL (reference sequence). The CDR3 has 16 amino acids. The CDR3 bases are TGTGCCAGCAGCCAAGGTGCGACAGGGGGCGGGCTTGGCTACACCTTC. Encoded protein: CASSQGATGGGLGYTF.

This chain uses TRBV19 with TRBJ2-7; 7 bases map to TRBD1. The CDR3 has 14 amino acids. With V trimmed by 5 bases and J by 4 bases, 8 bases remained unmatched. Germline lookup yields CDR1 LNHDA and CDR2 SQIVND (reference sequence). CDR3 coding DNA: TGTGCCAGTAGTTCCCGGGACAGTCGTTACGAGCAGTACTTC. It specifies CASSSRDSRYEQYF.

The CDR3 loop is CASTHEGNEQYF. The DNA of the CDR3 is TGTGCCAGCACCCACGAGGGCAACGAGCAGTACTTC. V gene TRBV2 combines with J gene TRBJ2-7; TRBD2 might be the D (5 bases). Trimming removed 7 bases from V and 5 bases from J, with 12 bases in between. This CDR3 is 12 amino acids long. The germline CDR1 and CDR2 sequences are SNHLY and FYNNEI.

CDR3 residues: CAWSSGTTGFQPQHF. The CDR3 DNA reads as TGTGCCTGGAGTTCGGGGACCACAGGGTTTCAGCCCCAGCATTTT. This chain connects TRBV30 to TRBJ1-5; TRBD1 is a possible D gene (6 bases). V dropped 2 bases and J dropped 6 bases, with 17 bases sitting between them. This CDR3 contains 15 residues. Germline V gene data show CDR1 as GTSNPN and CDR2 as SVGIG (reference sequence).

The chain has TRBV20-1 and TRBJ2-7, with no clear D. Trimming shortened V by 0 bases and J by 10 bases, and 10 bases separated the two germline ends. The V gene's germline CDR1 is DFQATT and CDR2 SNEGSKA (reference sequence). The CDR3 runs to 11 residues. CDR3 sequence: CSARDPFLQYF. For the CDR3, the DNA is TGCAGTGCTAGAGACCCCTTCCTACAGTACTTC.

J is TRBJ1-1 and V is TRBV4-1, with TRBD1 as a possible D gene (5 bases). CDR1 is MGHRA and CDR2 is YSYEKL in the germline V gene. The length of the CDR3 is 15 residues. With 4 bases removed from V and 0 bases from J, the gap between germline ends came to 12 bases. The CDR3 loop reads CASSLTGGMNTEAFF. The CDR3 nucleotides are TGCGCCAGCAGCCTTACGGGGGGAATGAACACTGAAGCTTTCTTT.

The CDR3 DNA follows: TGCGCCAGCAGCTTGGATGGAGCTGGCACTGAAGCTTTCTTT. Translated: CASSLDGAGTEAFF. V gene TRBV5-1 combines with J gene TRBJ1-1; D is unresolved. V was pared by 0 bases and J by 4 bases, with 10 bases between. Germline V gene data show CDR1 as SGHRS and CDR2 as YFSETQ. The CDR3 length is 14 residues.

The chain has TRBV5-4 and TRBJ1-1; no clear D. Germline V CDR1 and CDR2: SGHNT, YYREEE (reference sequence). The length of the CDR3 is 14 residues. Trimming removed 3 bases from V and 5 bases from J, with 14 bases in between. Here the CDR3 DNA reads TGTGCCAGCAGCTGGGCAGTAGGAGGGACTGAAGCTTTCTTT. The encoded protein is CASSWAVGGTEAFF.

The CDR3 loop is CASSGRDRGYGYTF. The CDR3 DNA reads TGTGCCAGCAGTGGACGGGACAGGGGTTATGGCTACACCTTC. This chain connects TRBV2 to TRBJ1-2; 10 bases are shared with TRBD1. The CDR3 runs to 14 residues. Germline V gene lookup returns CDR1 SNHLY and CDR2 FYNNEI. V shed 4 bases and J 5 bases; nucleotides not matched to a gene: 4.

The chain links TRBV4-2 to TRBJ2-4; unclear D gene. Per germline, CDR1 LGHNA and CDR2 YNFKEQ. V lost 1 base to trimming and J lost 0 bases, with 7 bases between them. CDR3 length: 15 residues. CDR3 sequence (DNA): TGTGCCAGCAGCCAAGCGGTCTTAGCCAAAAACATTCAGTACTTC. This encodes CASSQAVLAKNIQYF.